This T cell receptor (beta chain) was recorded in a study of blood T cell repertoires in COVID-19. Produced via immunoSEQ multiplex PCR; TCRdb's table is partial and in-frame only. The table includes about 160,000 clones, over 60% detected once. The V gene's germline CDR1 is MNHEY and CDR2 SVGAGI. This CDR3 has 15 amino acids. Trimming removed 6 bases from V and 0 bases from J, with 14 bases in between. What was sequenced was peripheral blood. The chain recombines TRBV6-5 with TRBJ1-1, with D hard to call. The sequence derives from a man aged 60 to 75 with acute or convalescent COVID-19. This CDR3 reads CASSPTLSMNTEAFF. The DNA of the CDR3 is TGTGCCAGCAGCCCCACTTTATCCATGAACACTGAAGCTTTCTTT.